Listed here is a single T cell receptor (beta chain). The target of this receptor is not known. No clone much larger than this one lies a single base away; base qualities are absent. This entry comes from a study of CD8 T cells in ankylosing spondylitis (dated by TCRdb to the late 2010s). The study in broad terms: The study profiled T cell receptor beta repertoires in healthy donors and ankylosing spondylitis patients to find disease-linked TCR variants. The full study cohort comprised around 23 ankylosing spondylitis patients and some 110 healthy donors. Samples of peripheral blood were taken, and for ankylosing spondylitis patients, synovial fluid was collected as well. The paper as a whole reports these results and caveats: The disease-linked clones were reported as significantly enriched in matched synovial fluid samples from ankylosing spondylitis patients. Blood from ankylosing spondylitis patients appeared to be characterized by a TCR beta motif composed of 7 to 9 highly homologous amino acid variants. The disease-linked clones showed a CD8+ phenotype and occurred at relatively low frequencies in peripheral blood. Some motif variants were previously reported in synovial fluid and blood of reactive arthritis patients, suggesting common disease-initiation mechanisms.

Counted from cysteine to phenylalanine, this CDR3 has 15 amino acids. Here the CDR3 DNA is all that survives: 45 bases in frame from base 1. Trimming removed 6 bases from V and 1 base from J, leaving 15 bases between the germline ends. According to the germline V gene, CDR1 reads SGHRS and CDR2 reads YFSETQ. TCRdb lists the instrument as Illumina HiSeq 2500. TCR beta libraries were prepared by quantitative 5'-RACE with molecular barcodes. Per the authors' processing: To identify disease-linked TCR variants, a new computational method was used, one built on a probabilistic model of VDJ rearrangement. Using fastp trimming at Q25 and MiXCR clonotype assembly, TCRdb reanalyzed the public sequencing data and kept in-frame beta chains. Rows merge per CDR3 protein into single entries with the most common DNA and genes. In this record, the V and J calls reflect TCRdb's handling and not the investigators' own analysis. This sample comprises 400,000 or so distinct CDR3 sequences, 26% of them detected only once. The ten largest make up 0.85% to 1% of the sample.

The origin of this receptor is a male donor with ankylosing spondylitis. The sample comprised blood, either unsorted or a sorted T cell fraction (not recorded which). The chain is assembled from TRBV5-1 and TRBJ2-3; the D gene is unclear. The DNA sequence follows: TGCGCCAGCAAGGGCAACCGATTTGGCACAGATACGCAGTATTTT. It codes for CASKGNRFGTDTQYF.